A single sample gave rise to the 29 T cell receptor beta chains below, sequenced in a study of Ad26.COV2.S vaccination and SARS-CoV-2 variants. Noted treatment: approximately 18 received Ad26.COV2.S at low or high dose, single or two shots; several received placebo; per-sample allocation not given. Specimen acquisition occurred on day 63 following the initial vaccine or placebo injection. Profiling relied on immunoSEQ multiplex PCR, and the TCRdb table lists in-frame clones only, not all of them. The sample includes about 350,000 clones, about 87% of them seen just once. This specimen consisted of peripheral blood, obtained in a trial of Ad26.COV2.S vaccine versus placebo. These TCRs come from a person aged 18 to 59 who received the Ad26.COV2.S COVID-19 vaccine or a placebo.

This clone turned up a few times. The V and J genes are TRBV4-2 and TRBJ2-5; unclear D gene. Trimming shortened V by 1 base and J by 5 bases, and 14 bases separated the two germline ends. This CDR3 has 15 amino acids. From germline, CDR1 is LGHNA and CDR2 YNFKEQ. The CDR3 is CASSQVSYLEETQYF. The CDR3, as DNA: TGTGCCAGCAGCCAAGTGAGTTACTTGGAGGAGACCCAGTACTTC.

This chain uses TRBV24-1 with TRBJ2-2; D unclear. The CDR3 length is 15 residues. V was shortened by 3 bases and J by 1 base, with 8 bases between the two germline ends. The V gene's germline CDR1 is KGHDR and CDR2 SFDVKD. The CDR3 DNA reads as TGTGCCACCAGTGATCACCAAAGGAACACCGGGGAGCTGTTTTTT. This translates into CATSDHQRNTGELFF.

The genes are TRBV7-9 and TRBJ1-1; D ambiguous. Trimming took 5 bases from V and 10 from J, leaving 14 bases between them. CDR3 length: 12 amino acids. Germline loops: CDR1 SEHNR, CDR2 FQNEAQ (reference sequence). In DNA form, the CDR3 reads TGTGCCAGCAGCCTCCCTTTAGACGGAGCTTTCTTT. Its protein is CASSLPLDGAFF.

This chain joins TRBV7-9 and TRBJ2-7, with 8 bases lining up with TRBD2. V lost 1 base, J lost 5 bases, and 7 bases stayed unmatched. Germline V gene sequence: CDR1 SEHNR, CDR2 FQNEAQ (reference sequence). The CDR3 spans 15 residues. As DNA, the CDR3 is TGTGCCAGCAGCTTAGGGAGGACTAGCAGCAACGAGCAGTACTTC. Amino acids: CASSLGRTSSNEQYF.

The DNA for the CDR3 is TGTGCCAGCAGTCCAATATCCGGGGGGGCCCGTACAAGCAATCAGCCCCAGCATTTT. Its translation: CASSPISGGARTSNQPQHF. The V and J genes are TRBV28 and TRBJ1-5; tentative D call: TRBD1 (6 bases). CDR3 length: 19 amino acids. Germline loops: CDR1 MDHEN, CDR2 SYDVKM. Trimming took 5 bases from V and 1 from J, leaving 24 bases between them.

This chain connects TRBV2 to TRBJ2-3; possible D gene TRBD2, 6 bases. V lost 8 bases and J 0 bases, leaving 12 bases between the germline ends. Germline CDR1 reads SNHLY; CDR2 reads FYNNEI. CDR3 size: 14 residues. CDR3 protein: CASGQSGSTDTQYF. The CDR3 coding sequence is TGTGCCAGCGGTCAGAGCGGGAGCACAGATACGCAGTATTTT.

On this clone itself: The same CDR3 also results from other DNA sequences found in this sample. V and J are TRBV7-9 and TRBJ1-1; D gene unclear. CDR1 is SEHNR, CDR2 FQNEAQ, per germline (reference sequence). With 1 base removed from V and 0 bases from J, the gap between germline ends came to 6 bases. This CDR3 is built from 14 residues. The CDR3 DNA sequence: TGTGCCAGCAGCTTAGGACCCCTGAACACTGAAGCTTTCTTT. Its translation is CASSLGPLNTEAFF. Combining the CDR3 with reference TRBV7-9 and TRBJ1-1 gives the whole variable domain DTGVSQNPRHKITKRGQNVTFRCDPISEHNRLYWYRQTLGQGPEFLTYFQNEAQLEKSRLLSDRFSAERPKGSFSTLEIQRTEQGDSAMYLCASSLGPLNTEAFFGQGTRLTVV.

V is TRBV20-1 and J is TRBJ2-7; D may be TRBD1 (5 bases). The V gene's germline CDR1 is DFQATT and CDR2 SNEGSKA (reference sequence). This CDR3 is built from 11 residues. CDR3 coding DNA: TGCAGCCTCACAGGTGGCTACGAGCAGTACTTC. This encodes CSLTGGYEQYF.

J is TRBJ2-6 and V is TRBV27; possibly TRBD1 for D (5 bases). This CDR3 region has 16 residues. V shed 8 bases and J shed 0 bases, with 14 bases lying between them. Germline V CDR1 and CDR2: MNHEY, SMNVEV (reference sequence). The CDR3 DNA sequence: TGTGCCAGCGGTATGACAGCAAGCTCTGGGGCCAACGTCCTGACTTTC. Protein: CASGMTASSGANVLTF.

This clone was seen more than once but under ten times. The chain combines TRBV6-1 with TRBJ1-6; perhaps TRBD1 as D (5 bases). The CDR3 is 15 amino acids. V lost 0 bases and J lost 9, with 12 bases in between. Germline values: CDR1 MNHNS, CDR2 SASEGT. The CDR3, as DNA: TGTGCCAGCAGTGAAGCGGGGGGTTGGCGTTCACCCCTCCACTTT. Translated: CASSEAGGWRSPLHF.

This clone was counted only a few times. The identical CDR3 is also encoded by other nucleotide sequences in the sample. J is TRBJ1-5 and V is TRBV5-5; D call uncertain. V was pared by 0 bases and J by 0 bases, with 10 bases between. Per germline, CDR1 SGHKS and CDR2 YYEKEE (reference sequence). The CDR3 runs 16 residues. In DNA, the CDR3 is TGTGCCAGCAGCTTGGTAGGCGGGGATAGCAATCAGCCCCAGCATTTT. Translating gives CASSLVGGDSNQPQHF.

This sequence joins TRBV5-4 and TRBJ2-3; a possible D gene is TRBD2 (5 bases). This CDR3 comprises 13 residues. Trimming shortened V by 2 bases and J by 5 bases, and 9 bases separated the two germline ends. The V gene's germline CDR1 is SGHNT and CDR2 YYREEE (reference sequence). The CDR3 region is CASSLGSEDTQYF. The CDR3 nucleotides are TGTGCCAGCAGCTTAGGGAGTGAAGATACGCAGTATTTT.

For the CDR3, the DNA is TGTGCCAGCAGTCCCCGCGACAGGGAGGGCCGGAGTTGGGACAATCAGCCCCAGCATTTT. Translated, it gives CASSPRDREGRSWDNQPQHF. V and J are TRBV28 and TRBJ1-5; the match to TRBD1 covers 7 bases. Germline CDR1 and CDR2: MDHEN and SYDVKM. The CDR3 runs to 20 residues. J was trimmed by 3 bases and V by 5 bases; bases with no gene match: 22. The variable domain in full, with the rest retrieved from reference TRBV28 and TRBJ1-5, is DVKVTQSSRYLVKRTGEKVFLECVQDMDHENMFWYRQDPGLGLRLIYFSYDVKMKEKGDIPEGYSVSREKKERFSLILESASTNQTSMYLCASSPRDREGRSWDNQPQHFGDGTRLSIL.

Notes on this clone: Germline is not matched at one junction end, which may reflect a read error. The J gene is TRBJ2-2, the V gene TRBV7-2; D is ambiguous. The germline V gene encodes CDR1 SGHTA and CDR2 FQGNSA. CDR3 size: 14 residues. The CDR3 sequence is CASIFDPNPGELFF. The CDR3, as DNA: TGTGCCAGCATCTTCGACCCGAACCCCGGGGAGCTGTTTTTT.

The chain is built from TRBV6-5 and TRBJ2-7; the D gene is possibly TRBD1 (5 bases). There are 12 residues in the CDR3. The germline gives CDR1 MNHEY, CDR2 SVGAGI. V lost 7 bases, J lost 2 bases, and 9 bases lay in between. The CDR3 sequence: CASTRAAYEQYF. The CDR3 DNA reads as TGTGCCAGCACCAGGGCGGCCTACGAGCAGTACTTC.

The chain employs TRBV18 and TRBJ2-5, with D perhaps TRBD2 (6 bases). Germline V gives CDR1 KGHSH, CDR2 LQKENI. The CDR3 sequence is 14 residues long. V was cut by 2 bases and J by 7 bases, with 14 bases left in between. DNA for the CDR3: TGTGCCAGCTCACCAGGGACTTCCGGAGTGACCCAGTACTTC. Translated, it gives CASSPGTSGVTQYF.

The genes are TRBV6-5 and TRBJ2-2; D unclear. V dropped 0 bases and J dropped 7 bases, with 9 bases sitting between them. The CDR3 is 14 amino acids. Germline lookup yields CDR1 MNHEY and CDR2 SVGAGI. CDR3 nucleotides: TGTGCCAGCAGTTACTCGAATTTGAACGGGGAGCTGTTTTTT. Its protein is CASSYSNLNGELFF.

The CDR3 nucleotides read TGTGCCAGTAGTGAGGGGGGCAGGCGGAATGAAAAACTGTTTTTT. Residues: CASSEGGRRNEKLFF. This chain joins TRBV19 and TRBJ1-4; D is possibly TRBD1 (6 bases). Per the germline V gene, CDR1 is LNHDA and CDR2 is SQIVND (reference sequence). This CDR3 is 15 amino acids long. Trimming removed 5 bases from V and 5 bases from J, with 15 bases in between.

V usage is TRBV4-1 and J usage is TRBJ1-2; tentative D call: TRBD1 (6 bases). Germline V gives CDR1 MGHRA, CDR2 YSYEKL. V was cut by 4 bases and J by 3 bases, with 18 bases left in between. CDR3 length equals 16 residues. CDR3 in amino acids: CASSPTTEGTYYGYTF. CDR3 DNA sequence: TGCGCCAGCAGCCCGACGACAGAGGGGACATACTATGGCTACACCTTC.

The chain has TRBV19 and TRBJ2-7; 8 positions agree with TRBD1. The CDR3 consists of 16 residues. Germline-derived CDR1 and CDR2 are LNHDA and SQIVND (reference sequence). V dropped 2 bases and J dropped 7; count of bases not matched to a gene: 13. Written as DNA, the CDR3 is TGTGCCAGTAGTATATTTGCCGGGACAGGAAGTTTGGAGCAGTACTTC. Translating it yields CASSIFAGTGSLEQYF.

The chain uses TRBV4-3 and TRBJ1-1; 8 nucleotides match TRBD1. Trimming cost V 3 bases and J 6 bases; bases outside gene matches: 6. The V gene's germline CDR1 is LGHNA and CDR2 YSLEER. The CDR3 has 14 residues. The CDR3 protein is CASSQDRVTSEAFF. The CDR3 DNA is TGCGCCAGCAGCCAGGACAGGGTAACTTCTGAAGCTTTCTTT.

V gene TRBV7-2 combines with J gene TRBJ2-3; 7 nucleotides line up with TRBD2. Germline assignment: CDR1 SGHTA and CDR2 FQGNSA. The V segment lost 5 bases and the J segment 5 bases; nucleotides outside the gene matches: 7. This CDR3 contains 14 residues. The CDR3 sequence is CASSRRGVVDTQYF. The CDR3 DNA reads TGTGCCAGCAGCAGACGGGGGGTGGTAGATACGCAGTATTTT.

This clone was seen a handful of times. The J gene is TRBJ2-7, the V gene TRBV9; D unresolved. This CDR3 is 14 amino acids long. Germline CDR1 and CDR2: SGDLS and YYNGEE. V was clipped by 0 bases and J by 4 bases, with 11 bases between them. The CDR3 coding sequence is TGTGCCAGCAGCGTAGGACGGACCTCGTACGAGCAGTACTTC. As protein: CASSVGRTSYEQYF. Supplemented by reference TRBV9 and TRBJ2-7, the full variable domain reads DSGVTQTPKHLITATGQRVTLRCSPRSGDLSVYWYQQSLDQGLQFLIQYYNGEERAKGNILERFSAQQFPDLHSELNLSSLELGDSALYFCASSVGRTSYEQYFGPGTRLTVT.

The chain uses TRBV19 and TRBJ1-1; possibly TRBD1 for D (5 bases). The CDR3 spans 14 residues. Germline CDR1 LNHDA, CDR2 SQIVND (reference sequence). V was cut by 6 bases and J by 0 bases, with 11 bases left in between. The CDR3 DNA reads as TGTGCCAGTAGGTACAGGTCGATGAACACTGAAGCTTTCTTT. Translated, it gives CASRYRSMNTEAFF.

About this clone: Relative to the germline gene, one junction end is altered; a read error may explain this. V is TRBV12-3 or TRBV12-4 and J is TRBJ2-5; 7 bases fit TRBD1. The CDR3 contains 13 residues. The CDR3 DNA reads TGTGCCAGCACCCGGGACAGCCAAGGGACCCAGTACTTC. Encoded protein: CASTRDSQGTQYF.

As regards this clone: The sample has other DNA sequences that encode this CDR3 too. The chain carries TRBV7-9 and TRBJ1-1; D not resolved. Germline CDR1 and CDR2: SEHNR and FQNEAQ (reference sequence). The CDR3 has 14 residues. Trimming removed 0 bases from V and 1 base from J, with 6 bases in between. CDR3 sequence reads: CASSLAGGNTEAFF. The CDR3 coding sequence is TGTGCCAGCAGCTTAGCGGGTGGGAACACTGAAGCTTTCTTT.

This chain connects TRBV4-3 to TRBJ1-1; D is possibly TRBD1 (6 bases). The germline V gene has CDR1 LGHNA and CDR2 YSLEER. The CDR3 runs to 13 residues. Between the trimmed V and J ends, which lost 4 bases and 11 bases, there was a span of 17 bases. CDR3 nucleotides: TGCGCCAGCAGCCGGATGGACAGTGCTCGTGCTTTCTTT. Encoded protein: CASSRMDSARAFF.

The chain has TRBV10-3 and TRBJ2-3; 9 bases agree with TRBD1. Germline V gene data show CDR1 as ENHRY and CDR2 as SYGVKD. V lost 4 bases to trimming and J lost 3 bases; unmatched junction nucleotides: 5. CDR3 size: 15 residues. In nucleotides, the CDR3 is TGTGCCATCAGTGGTAGACAGGGGGTAACAGATACGCAGTATTTT. Translation: CAISGRQGVTDTQYF.

This clone appeared once. The chain couples TRBV27 to TRBJ1-1, with 7 bases matching TRBD1. Germline assignment: CDR1 MNHEY and CDR2 SMNVEV (reference sequence). V dropped 2 bases and J dropped 5; count of bases not matched to a gene: 8. The CDR3 is 15 amino acids. CDR3: CASSLDQGVGTEAFF. CDR3 nucleotide sequence: TGTGCCAGCAGTTTAGACCAGGGGGTTGGGACTGAAGCTTTCTTT.